Shown below are 18 T cell receptor beta chains from a single sample sequenced in a study of T-cell reconstitution after alpha-beta-depleted transplantation in children. As it was prepared, the TCRbeta library received unique molecular identifiers. TCRdb reprocessed the PCR reads with MiXCR, giving one entry per CDR3 protein. This table has almost 600,000 distinct CDR3 sequences, 27% appearing once. The sample in question was PBMCs, obtained before TCRalphabeta/CD19-depleted stem cell transplant. Every receptor here comes from a boy in the first two years of life with Wiskott-Aldrich syndrome, due to receive a stem cell transplant.

The chain employs TRBV3-1 and TRBJ2-7; D may be TRBD2 (5 bases). Trimming left V 1 base short and J 0 bases short, with 10 bases between. CDR1 is LGHDT, CDR2 YNNKEL, per germline (reference sequence). The CDR3 has 15 amino acids. The CDR3 coding sequence is TGTGCCAGCAGCCAAGGGACTCTAAGCTCCTACGAGCAGTACTTC. Translation gives CASSQGTLSSYEQYF.

The chain has TRBV7-2 and TRBJ2-1; TRBD2 matches at 11 bases. The CDR3 covers 16 residues. Per the germline V gene, CDR1 is SGHTA and CDR2 is FQGNSA. The ends lost 1 base at V and 7 bases at J; junction bases unmatched: 6. The CDR3, as DNA: TGTGCCAGCAGCTTAGTAGCGGGAGGGCGGAGGAATGAGCAGTTCTTC. Its protein product is CASSLVAGGRRNEQFF.

This chain connects TRBV10-3 to TRBJ2-1; 14 bases fit TRBD2. After removal of 3 bases from V and 6 bases from J, the junction contained 13 bases not matched to a gene. This CDR3 spans 19 amino acids. Germline V lookup: CDR1 ENHRY, CDR2 SYGVKD. The DNA of the CDR3 is TGTGCCATCAGTGACCCCAGAGGGCCGACTAGCGGGAGGGCCAATGAGCAGTTCTTC. Translated, it gives CAISDPRGPTSGRANEQFF.

The chain combines TRBV29-1 with TRBJ2-2, with D possibly TRBD1 on 5 matching bases. The CDR3 has 11 amino acids. The V end was cut by 7 bases, the J end by 7 bases, with 10 bases between. Germline loops: CDR1 SQVTM, CDR2 ANQGSEA. This CDR3 reads CSGTISGELFF. CDR3 nucleotide sequence: TGCAGCGGGACAATCAGCGGGGAGCTGTTTTTT.

This clonotype has ten or more counts. This sequence joins TRBV5-1 and TRBJ2-5; D might be TRBD1 (5 bases). The CDR3 extends over 14 amino acids. Germline-derived CDR1 and CDR2 are SGHRS and YFSETQ. Trimming cost V 1 base and J 2 bases, with 9 bases left between them. CDR3 in amino acids: CASSLNTGQETQYF. The CDR3 bases are TGCGCCAGCAGCTTGAATACAGGACAAGAGACCCAGTACTTC.

This clonotype showed up just a few times. The genes are TRBV5-1 and TRBJ2-3; 10 nucleotides match TRBD2. This CDR3 has 16 amino acids. V lost 2 bases and J lost 4; bases outside the gene matches: 7. The germline CDR1 and CDR2 sequences are SGHRS and YFSETQ. CDR3 nucleotide sequence: TGCGCCAGCAGCTTCGGCCTAGCGGGAGATTCAGATACGCAGTATTTT. Its translation: CASSFGLAGDSDTQYF.

The chain couples TRBV18 to TRBJ2-1; TRBD2 matches at 8 bases. Germline CDR1 reads KGHSH; CDR2 reads LQKENI. The CDR3 runs to 14 residues. V lost 1 base and J lost 8; bases outside the gene matches: 4. CDR3 nucleotide sequence: TGTGCCAGCTCACCACGAGCGGGAGTGTATGAGCAGTTCTTC. Encoded protein: CASSPRAGVYEQFF. Together with reference TRBV18 and TRBJ2-1, the CDR3 gives the full variable domain: NAGVMQNPRHLVRRRGQEARLRCSPMKGHSHVYWYRQLPEEGLKFMVYLQKENIIDESGMPKERFSAEFPKEGPSILRIQQVVRGDSAAYFCASSPRAGVYEQFFGPGTRLTVL.

This clonotype has only a few counts. This chain links TRBV10-3 with TRBJ2-7; 10 bases map to TRBD2. Germline V CDR1 and CDR2: ENHRY, SYGVKD. The CDR3 loop spans 17 amino acids. V dropped 4 bases and J dropped 0; count of bases not matched to a gene: 9. In DNA, the CDR3 is TGTGCCATCAGTGTGAAATCGGGACTAGCGATCTCCTACGAGCAGTACTTC. It encodes CAISVKSGLAISYEQYF.

This clonotype was observed a few times. The genes are TRBV12-3 or TRBV12-4 and TRBJ1-2, with D possibly being TRBD1 (5 bases). This CDR3 contains 14 residues. V was cut by 6 bases and J by 8 bases, with 19 bases left in between. The CDR3 nucleotides read TGTGCCAGCAGAGACGCTGGTGGGGGTGGCGGCTACACCTTC. Its protein is CASRDAGGGGGYTF.

The J gene is TRBJ1-5, the V gene TRBV28; 7 nucleotides agree with TRBD1. V lost 6 bases and J lost 6; bases outside the gene matches: 11. The V gene's germline CDR1 is MDHEN and CDR2 SYDVKM. CDR3 length equals 15 residues. CDR3 sequence (DNA): TGTGCCAGCAGGTCGGGAGGGGGCGGAGGTCAGCCCCAGCATTTT. Translation gives CASRSGGGGGQPQHF.

The chain couples TRBV5-1 to TRBJ2-5; 9 positions match TRBD2. V trimming: 3 bases; J trimming: 3 bases; junction bases outside the gene matches: 3. This CDR3 is 14 amino acids long. CDR1 and CDR2 from the germline V gene are SGHRS and YFSETQ. CDR3 loop: CASSSSGMKETQYF. As DNA, the CDR3 is TGCGCCAGCAGCTCTAGCGGGATGAAAGAGACCCAGTACTTC.

This clonotype was seen only a few times. The CDR3, as DNA: TGTGCCAGCAGTTCCCTACTGACCGCAACAGGGGTCGACACTGAAGCTTTCTTT. It codes for CASSSLLTATGVDTEAFF. V usage is TRBV28 and J usage is TRBJ1-1; 7 nucleotides line up with TRBD1. CDR1 and CDR2 (germline): MDHEN, SYDVKM. The CDR3 has 18 residues. V lost 4 bases to trimming and J lost 3 bases; unmatched junction nucleotides: 17.

The sample holds a few counts of this clonotype. The junction differs from germline at one of its ends, possibly a read error. The genes are TRBV5-1 and TRBJ2-1, with D perhaps matching TRBD1 or TRBD2 (5 bases each). The CDR3 runs to 12 residues. The germline V gene has CDR1 SGHRS and CDR2 YFSETQ. CDR3 DNA: TGTGCCAGCAGTTGGGGGTACAATGAGCAGTTCTTC. Amino acid sequence: CASSWGYNEQFF.

The chain employs TRBV7-3 and TRBJ2-1; D is possibly TRBD2 (6 bases). Germline values: CDR1 SGHTA, CDR2 FQGTGA. Trimming took off 0 bases at V and 6 bases at J, with 12 bases between the two ends. The CDR3 is 15 amino acids. The DNA of the CDR3 is TGTGCCAGCAGCTTAACCGGGAGAGGTCCCAATGAGCAGTTCTTC. It codes for CASSLTGRGPNEQFF.

This chain uses TRBV20-1 with TRBJ1-2, with D perhaps matching TRBD1 (6 bases). V shed 3 bases and J shed 0 bases, with 8 bases lying between them. CDR3 size: 13 residues. Germline V gives CDR1 DFQATT, CDR2 SNEGSKA (reference sequence). The CDR3 region is CSASDRTNYGYTF. CDR3 bases: TGCAGTGCTAGCGACAGGACTAACTATGGCTACACCTTC.

The count of this clonotype is one. The gene calls are TRBV4-1 and TRBJ2-3; TRBD2 matches at 14 bases. J gave up 5 bases and V 1 base, and 14 bases lay outside the gene matches. Germline V lookup: CDR1 MGHRA, CDR2 YSYEKL. The CDR3 loop spans 20 amino acids. CDR3 in amino acids: CASSQAFGLAGGSHIDTQYF. The CDR3 coding sequence is TGCGCCAGCAGCCAAGCCTTTGGACTAGCGGGAGGATCTCACATAGATACGCAGTATTTT.

With respect to this clonotype: At one end, the junction sequence differs from germline, possibly due to a read error. The chain combines TRBV29-1 with TRBJ2-7; D not resolved. Per germline, CDR1 SQVTM and CDR2 ANQGSEA. CDR3 length equals 12 residues. CDR3 DNA sequence: TGCAGCGTTGTCCCCAGGCCGTACGCGCAGTACTTC. Translated: CSVVPRPYAQYF.

This clonotype was seen repeatedly, ten times or more. The chain joins TRBV3-1 to TRBJ1-1; D is perhaps TRBD1 (5 bases). Germline CDR1 LGHDT, CDR2 YNNKEL (reference sequence). The CDR3 is 14 amino acids. The V and J ends lost 7 bases and 4 bases respectively, with 16 bases between them. The DNA for the CDR3 is TGTGCCAGCACCAGACGAGAGGGGAGCACTGAAGCTTTCTTT. This sequence encodes CASTRREGSTEAFF.